These 3 T cell receptor beta chains originate from one sample sequenced in a study of blood T cell repertoires in COVID-19. Sequencing was performed with immunoSEQ multiplex PCR; in TCRdb, only in-frame clones are kept and a portion is missing. The sample has fewer than 120,000 clones, less than 85% seen once. Sequencing was performed on peripheral blood. These receptors all come from a woman of 80 years or more with acute or convalescent COVID-19.

The chain joins TRBV28 to TRBJ1-2; D might be TRBD1 (5 bases). The CDR3 has 13 amino acids. Germline CDR1 and CDR2: MDHEN and SYDVKM. Trimming removed 9 bases at V and 5 bases at J, with 16 bases between. CDR3 loop: CASSRGTVYGYTF. The CDR3 DNA follows: TGTGCCAGTTCCCGGGGGACGGTTTATGGCTACACCTTC.

The chain links TRBV27 to TRBJ2-3; D not resolved. V lost 6 bases and J lost 4, with 8 bases in between. The length of the CDR3 is 12 residues. Germline CDR1 reads MNHEY; CDR2 reads SMNVEV (reference sequence). The CDR3 loop is CASRSEADTQYF. The DNA for the CDR3 is TGTGCCAGCAGATCCGAGGCAGATACGCAGTATTTT.

This chain uses TRBV5-4 with TRBJ2-3; D is unclear. CDR3 length equals 15 residues. The germline V gene encodes CDR1 SGHNT and CDR2 YYREEE (reference sequence). V was clipped by 1 base and J by 7 bases, with 16 bases between them. The CDR3 here is CASSLFETSKHTQYF. For the CDR3, the DNA is TGTGCCAGCAGCTTGTTCGAGACATCGAAACATACGCAGTATTTT.